The 8 T cell receptor beta chains below come from one sample, sequenced in a study of blood T cell repertoires in COVID-19. Using immunoSEQ multiplex PCR, the repertoire was profiled, and TCRdb retains in-frame clones only, with some absent. The data contain over 300,000 clones, about 91% of them seen just once; the ten biggest clones take up about 9.9%. Specimen: PBMCs or T cells enriched from blood (not recorded which). The source of these receptors is a woman between 40 and 50 years old who had recovered from COVID-19.

The rearrangement joins TRBV7-2 to TRBJ1-2, with D perhaps matching TRBD1 (5 bases). V was cut by 1 base and J by 0 bases, with 12 bases left in between. Germline V gene sequence: CDR1 SGHTA, CDR2 FQGNSA. The length of the CDR3 is 16 residues. The CDR3 bases are TGTGCCAGCAGCTTAGGTCTTGACAGAGCTAACTATGGCTACACCTTC. Translating gives CASSLGLDRANYGYTF.

This clone was observed a single time. V usage is TRBV12-3 or TRBV12-4 and J usage is TRBJ2-7; no firm D call. V lost 5 bases to trimming and J lost 0 bases, with 5 bases between them. This CDR3 is built from 12 residues. CDR3 region: CASSPFSYEQYF. DNA for the CDR3: TGTGCCAGCAGTCCTTTCTCCTACGAGCAGTACTTC.

This sequence joins TRBV3-1 (or the pseudogene TRBV3-2) and TRBJ2-1; a possible D gene is TRBD1 (6 bases). The V gene's germline CDR1 is LGHDT and CDR2 YNNKEL (reference sequence). CDR3 length equals 15 residues. Deletions cut 0 bases from V and 4 bases from J, with 10 bases between. CDR3 in DNA: TGTGCCAGCAGCCAAGATGGTGGACAGTACAATGAGCAGTTCTTC. Translated: CASSQDGGQYNEQFF.

The rearrangement links TRBV29-1 to TRBJ1-2; 7 positions match TRBD1. V lost 6 bases, J lost 1 base, and 8 bases stayed unmatched. Germline V gives CDR1 SQVTM, CDR2 ANQGSEA. The CDR3 sequence is 14 residues long. The CDR3 is CSVPGTAVNYGYTF. DNA of the CDR3: TGCAGCGTCCCCGGGACAGCAGTTAACTATGGCTACACCTTC.

The chain joins TRBV5-1 to TRBJ1-3; 7 bases fit TRBD1. The CDR3 contains 16 residues. Germline V gene sequence: CDR1 SGHRS, CDR2 YFSETQ. After removal of 4 bases from V and 3 bases from J, the junction contained 10 bases not matched to a gene. Here the CDR3 DNA reads TGCGCCAGCAGCACCGGGACAGCCGAACTTGGAAACACCATATATTTT. Its translation: CASSTGTAELGNTIYF.

V usage is TRBV9 and J usage is TRBJ1-5, with D tentatively TRBD1 (5 bases). Germline assignment: CDR1 SGDLS and CDR2 YYNGEE. The V gene lost 0 bases and the J gene lost 6 bases, with 13 bases spanning the gap. This CDR3 region has 15 residues. CDR3 sequence: CASSVGPGGSQPQHF. The DNA for the CDR3 is TGTGCCAGCAGCGTAGGTCCCGGGGGGAGTCAGCCCCAGCATTTT. The entire variable domain, with the rest obtained from reference TRBV9 and TRBJ1-5, is as follows: DSGVTQTPKHLITATGQRVTLRCSPRSGDLSVYWYQQSLDQGLQFLIQYYNGEERAKGNILERFSAQQFPDLHSELNLSSLELGDSALYFCASSVGPGGSQPQHFGDGTRLSIL.

The chain links TRBV10-3 to TRBJ1-5; D is perhaps TRBD1 (5 bases). CDR1 and CDR2 from the germline V gene are ENHRY and SYGVKD. Trimming shortened V by 6 bases and J by 2 bases, and 11 bases separated the two germline ends. This CDR3 comprises 14 residues. The CDR3 DNA is TGTGCCATCAGCCCTGAAGGGGGCAATCAGCCCCAGCATTTT. This translates into CAISPEGGNQPQHF.

The chain links TRBV3-1 (or the pseudogene TRBV3-2) to TRBJ2-5; D may be TRBD2 (7 bases). CDR1 and CDR2 from the germline V gene are LGHDT and YNNKEL (reference sequence). The CDR3 runs to 14 residues. Trimming left V 1 base short and J 5 bases short, with 11 bases between. The CDR3: CASSQAGGGETQYF. The CDR3 bases are TGTGCCAGCAGCCAAGCGGGGGGCGGGGAGACCCAGTACTTC.